This T cell receptor beta chain was documented in a study of early T cells in non-severe SARS-CoV-2 infection. The overall study: Sequencing was performed on bulk RNA from unsorted whole blood, leaving chains unpaired.

Individual cDNA molecules received unique molecular identifiers. MiXCR, applied by TCRdb to the 5' RACE reads, yields one record per CDR3 protein. The sample has over 50,000 distinct CDR3 sequences; about 10% are singletons. The CDR3 extends over 13 amino acids. Germline loops: CDR1 SGHDT, CDR2 YYEEEE. Trimming at V came to 0 bases and at J to 6 bases, leaving 2 bases not matched to a gene. Study findings and constraints: The matching step, a VDJdb search, favored anti-spike CD8 responses and missed private and CD4 specificities.

As to this clonotype: Its antigen is currently unknown.

This sequence joins TRBV5-6 and TRBJ1-2; 7 bases align to TRBD1. This receptor was taken from an adult who was a healthcare worker with PCR-confirmed SARS-CoV-2 infection or an uninfected control (not recorded which). Material for sequencing was whole blood. In nucleotides, the CDR3 is TGTGCCAGCAGCTTGGGGGACAGCCATGGCTACACCTTC. This codes for CASSLGDSHGYTF.